The 7 T cell receptor beta chains below were found in one sample sequenced in a study of CD8+ T cells in alopecia areata. TCR sequencing used cDNA made by reverse transcription of extracted RNA. Sequencing used immunoSEQ multiplex PCR; TCRdb keeps in-frame clones, though not all of them. The sample holds under 350,000 clones, about three fifths seen once. The treatment is: oral pan-JAK inhibitor, 5-10 mg twice daily. The sample was CD4+ T cells sorted from blood, taken at week 24, from a patient treated with tofacitinib. These receptors were taken from a human donor with alopecia areata.

The chain is built from TRBV5-1 and TRBJ2-1; D is unclear. CDR3 length: 14 amino acids. The germline gives CDR1 SGHRS, CDR2 YFSETQ. The germline V and J ends were trimmed by 4 bases and 5 bases, with 13 bases remaining between them. The chain's CDR3 is CASSLDSGNNEQFF. CDR3 bases: TGCGCCAGCAGCCTAGACTCAGGAAACAATGAGCAGTTCTTC. The full variable domain, completed using reference TRBV5-1 and TRBJ2-1, is KAGVTQTPRYLIKTRGQQVTLSCSPISGHRSVSWYQQTPGQGLQFLFEYFSETQRNKGNFPGRFSGRQFSNSRSEMNVSTLELGDSALYLCASSLDSGNNEQFFGPGTRLTVL.

The chain is built from TRBV14 and TRBJ2-1, with 9 bases that match TRBD2. The CDR3 contains 16 residues. CDR1 is SGHDN, CDR2 FVKESK, per germline. The V segment lost 3 bases and the J segment 4 bases; nucleotides outside the gene matches: 7. The chain's CDR3 is CASSHHPSGDYNEQFF. CDR3 in DNA: TGTGCCAGCAGCCACCACCCTAGCGGGGATTACAATGAGCAGTTCTTC.

The chain couples TRBV2 to TRBJ1-3; D not certain. V was trimmed by 4 bases and J by 4 bases, leaving 11 bases between them. Germline assignment: CDR1 SNHLY and CDR2 FYNNEI. This CDR3 is 14 amino acids long. The CDR3 loop is CASSGLRSGNTIYF. The CDR3 bases are TGTGCCAGCAGTGGACTGCGATCAGGAAACACCATATATTTT. Using reference TRBV2 and TRBJ1-3 for the parts outside the CDR3, the full variable domain is EPEVTQTPSHQVTQMGQEVILRCVPISNHLYFYWYRQILGQKVEFLVSFYNNEISEKSEIFDDQFSVERPDGSNFTLKIRSTKLEDSAMYFCASSGLRSGNTIYFGEGSWLTVV.

This clone was seen once. The chain employs TRBV11-2 and TRBJ2-5; 11 bases are a match to TRBD2. The CDR3 runs to 15 residues. Per the germline V gene, CDR1 is SGHAT and CDR2 is FQNNGV. V lost 5 bases, J lost 1 base, and 3 bases stayed unmatched. The CDR3 sequence: CASSASGGIQETQYF. In DNA, the CDR3 is TGTGCCAGCAGCGCTAGCGGGGGGATCCAAGAGACCCAGTACTTC.

The V call is TRBV30, the J call TRBJ1-2; D is perhaps TRBD1 (6 bases). V lost 4 bases to trimming and J lost 4 bases, with 13 bases between them. Germline V gene data show CDR1 as GTSNPN and CDR2 as SVGIG (reference sequence). This CDR3 has 13 residues. For the CDR3, the DNA is TGTGCCTGGACCGGAGGGGGAATCTATGGCTACACCTTC. Amino acid sequence: CAWTGGGIYGYTF.

This chain uses TRBV4-1 with TRBJ2-3; either TRBD1 or TRBD2 may supply D (5 bases each). The CDR3 is 15 residues long. Trimming shortened V by 4 bases and J by 2 bases, and 13 bases separated the two germline ends. CDR1 is MGHRA, CDR2 YSYEKL, per germline. CDR3 protein: CASSRALGDTDTQYF. The CDR3 DNA sequence: TGCGCCAGCAGCCGCGCATTGGGGGACACAGATACGCAGTATTTT.

The rearrangement uses TRBV7-9 and TRBJ1-2; D is unresolved. The germline V gene has CDR1 SEHNR and CDR2 FQNEAQ (reference sequence). The CDR3 totals 13 residues. Trimming left V 5 bases short and J 4 bases short, with 11 bases between. This CDR3 is CASSPGGGYGYTF. In nucleotides, the CDR3 is TGTGCCAGCAGCCCCGGAGGTGGCTATGGCTACACCTTC.